A single sample is the source of the 30 T cell receptor beta chains below, sequenced in a study of blood T cell repertoires in COVID-19. Sequenced by immunoSEQ multiplex PCR; TCRdb stores in-frame clones only, minus some. The data contain about 39,000 clones, 80% to 90% of them singletons. Sequencing input: peripheral blood. The receptors stem from a man aged 35-49 years with active COVID-19.

This chain links TRBV2 with TRBJ2-4; 7 bases match TRBD2. The CDR3 extends over 18 amino acids. J gave up 0 bases and V 4 bases, and 12 bases lay outside the gene matches. Germline V gene lookup returns CDR1 SNHLY and CDR2 FYNNEI. The CDR3 DNA reads as TGTGCCAGCAGTGTGGGCGGGAGTGCTCTTCTAGCCAAAAACATTCAGTACTTC. Its translation: CASSVGGSALLAKNIQYF. Based on the CDR3 plus reference TRBV2 and TRBJ2-4, the full variable domain is EPEVTQTPSHQVTQMGQEVILRCVPISNHLYFYWYRQILGQKVEFLVSFYNNEISEKSEIFDDQFSVERPDGSNFTLKIRSTKLEDSAMYFCASSVGGSALLAKNIQYFGAGTRLSVL.

The chain has TRBV5-4 and TRBJ2-1, with D perhaps TRBD2 (6 bases). Per germline, CDR1 SGHNT and CDR2 YYREEE (reference sequence). This CDR3 is built from 14 residues. Trimming stripped 5 bases from V and 4 bases from J, with 13 bases between. The CDR3 sequence is CASSSGTHYNEQFF. The DNA of the CDR3 is TGTGCCAGCAGTTCCGGGACTCATTACAATGAGCAGTTCTTC.

The gene calls are TRBV9 and TRBJ1-5, with 9 bases aligning to TRBD1. With V trimmed by 4 bases and J by 0 bases, 2 bases remained unmatched. CDR3 size: 15 residues. Germline V gene sequence: CDR1 SGDLS, CDR2 YYNGEE. The CDR3 region has the DNA TGTGCCAGCAGCCGGACAGGGGATAGCAATCAGCCCCAGCATTTT. Amino acids: CASSRTGDSNQPQHF. Full variable domain (outside the CDR3, taken from reference TRBV9 and TRBJ1-5): DSGVTQTPKHLITATGQRVTLRCSPRSGDLSVYWYQQSLDQGLQFLIQYYNGEERAKGNILERFSAQQFPDLHSELNLSSLELGDSALYFCASSRTGDSNQPQHFGDGTRLSIL.

J is TRBJ1-3 and V is TRBV6-6; D remains ambiguous. The V and J ends lost 2 bases and 9 bases respectively, with 11 bases between them. There are 13 residues in the CDR3. From germline, CDR1 is MNHNY and CDR2 SVGAGI (reference sequence). As DNA, the CDR3 is TGTGCCAGCAGTTACGCCCCCCGGGGCACCATATATTTT. Amino acids: CASSYAPRGTIYF.

V gene TRBV9 combines with J gene TRBJ2-7; TRBD2 matches 12 bases. Trimming removed 5 bases from V and 2 bases from J; junction bases left unmatched: 5. The CDR3 extends over 15 amino acids. From germline, CDR1 is SGDLS and CDR2 YYNGEE. The DNA for the CDR3 is TGTGCCAGCAGTCCCAGGACTAGCGGGACCTACGAGCAGTACTTC. Its protein is CASSPRTSGTYEQYF.

V gene TRBV18 combines with J gene TRBJ2-5, with 7 bases matching TRBD1. The germline V gene encodes CDR1 KGHSH and CDR2 LQKENI. The CDR3 has 17 amino acids. V was pared by 3 bases and J by 5 bases, with 15 bases of the junction left unmatched. This CDR3 is CASSPRFVRGLLETQYF. The CDR3 DNA reads as TGTGCCAGCTCACCCCGTTTCGTGAGGGGGCTTTTGGAGACCCAGTACTTC.

V usage is TRBV18 and J usage is TRBJ1-5, with TRBD1 matching over 8 bases. There are 14 residues in the CDR3. Germline V gives CDR1 KGHSH, CDR2 LQKENI. V trimming: 3 bases; J trimming: 6 bases; junction bases outside the gene matches: 4. CDR3: CASSPGQEVQPQHF. The CDR3 DNA sequence: TGTGCCAGCTCACCGGGACAGGAAGTTCAGCCCCAGCATTTT.

The V and J genes are TRBV5-4 and TRBJ1-4; D is possibly TRBD1 (5 bases). CDR1 and CDR2 (germline): SGHNT, YYREEE (reference sequence). The CDR3 length is 14 residues. V lost 2 bases, J lost 5 bases, and 10 bases lay in between. The CDR3 spells CASSLGVNNEKLFF. CDR3 coding DNA: TGTGCCAGCAGCTTAGGGGTTAACAATGAAAAACTGTTTTTT.

This clone showed up just a few times. The chain recombines TRBV5-4 with TRBJ1-6; D ambiguous. Germline values: CDR1 SGHNT, CDR2 YYREEE (reference sequence). CDR3 length equals 13 residues. V lost 0 bases and J 9 bases, leaving 7 bases between the germline ends. CDR3 sequence reads: CASSLERGSPLHF. The CDR3 DNA sequence: TGTGCCAGCAGCTTGGAACGGGGTTCACCCCTCCACTTT.

The gene calls are TRBV5-4 and TRBJ1-2; D might be TRBD1 (6 bases). With 1 base removed from V and 2 bases from J, the gap between germline ends came to 6 bases. The CDR3 totals 13 residues. Germline CDR1 is SGHNT and CDR2 is YYREEE (reference sequence). The CDR3 loop reads CASSLQGNYGYTF. Here the CDR3 DNA reads TGTGCCAGCAGCTTGCAGGGGAACTATGGCTACACCTTC.

The chain employs TRBV15 and TRBJ1-2; 7 positions match TRBD1. The CDR3 totals 14 residues. Germline CDR1 is LNHNV and CDR2 is YYDKDF (reference sequence). V lost 1 base to trimming and J lost 6 bases; unmatched junction nucleotides: 5. CDR3 DNA sequence: TGTGCCACCAGCAGAGGAGGGACAGCGGATGGCTACACCTTC. Translated: CATSRGGTADGYTF. Supplemented by reference TRBV15 and TRBJ1-2, the full variable domain reads DAMVIQNPRYQVTQFGKPVTLSCSQTLNHNVMYWYQQKSSQAPKLLFHYYDKDFNNEADTPDNFQSRRPNTSFCFLDIRSPGLGDTAMYLCATSRGGTADGYTFGSGTRLTVV.

This chain connects TRBV7-9 to TRBJ1-1; D gene uncertain. The V end lost 5 bases, the J end lost 5 bases, and 15 bases lay between the germline ends. Germline-derived CDR1 and CDR2 are SEHNR and FQNEAQ (reference sequence). CDR3 length equals 14 residues. In DNA form, the CDR3 reads TGTGCCAGCAGCCCTACAGAACGAAAAACTGAAGCTTTCTTT. This translates into CASSPTERKTEAFF.

The genes are TRBV2 and TRBJ1-4; 11 bases match TRBD1. The CDR3 has 16 residues. V was clipped by 6 bases and J by 0 bases; unmatched bases: 3. Germline V CDR1 and CDR2: SNHLY, FYNNEI. The CDR3 coding sequence is TGTGCCAGCAGGGGGGACAGGGGGACAACTAATGAAAAACTGTTTTTT. Its protein is CASRGDRGTTNEKLFF.

The chain is built from TRBV10-1 and TRBJ2-2; 11 bases are a match to TRBD2. This CDR3 is built from 14 residues. The V and J ends lost 4 bases and 6 bases, in that order; junction bases with no gene match: 1. The germline gives CDR1 WNHNN, CDR2 SYGVQD (reference sequence). This CDR3 is CASSALAGAGELFF. For the CDR3, the DNA is TGCGCCAGCAGTGCACTAGCGGGAGCCGGGGAGCTGTTTTTT.

This chain connects TRBV6-5 to TRBJ1-2; 8 bases align to TRBD1. The germline V gene has CDR1 MNHEY and CDR2 SVGAGI. The V gene end was trimmed by 0 bases and the J gene end by 0 bases; junction bases not matched to a gene: 3. The length of the CDR3 is 16 residues. CDR3 coding DNA: TGTGCCAGCAGTTACTCGACAGGGGATCCTAACTATGGCTACACCTTC. Protein: CASSYSTGDPNYGYTF.

The sample holds a few counts of this clone. This sequence joins TRBV7-9 and TRBJ2-5; 7 bases line up with TRBD1. With V trimmed by 3 bases and J by 1 base, 5 bases remained unmatched. Germline loops: CDR1 SEHNR, CDR2 FQNEAQ (reference sequence). The CDR3 loop spans 15 amino acids. CDR3 residues: CASSFQGQSQETQYF. CDR3 nucleotides: TGTGCCAGCAGCTTTCAGGGACAGTCCCAAGAGACCCAGTACTTC.

Only a few counts were recorded for this clone. V gene TRBV7-2 combines with J gene TRBJ1-6; the D gene is possibly TRBD1 (6 bases). The V gene's germline CDR1 is SGHTA and CDR2 FQGNSA. V was pared by 11 bases and J by 5 bases, with 10 bases between. This CDR3 is built from 12 residues. In DNA form, the CDR3 reads TGTGCCCTCCGGGACAATAATTCACCCCTCCACTTT. Its protein is CALRDNNSPLHF.

The V call is TRBV18, the J call TRBJ1-4; D gene unclear. The ends were cut back, 3 bases at V and 8 bases at J, with 13 bases in the middle. Germline values: CDR1 KGHSH, CDR2 LQKENI. The CDR3 is 14 amino acids. The CDR3 protein is CASSPSQAKEKLFF. In DNA, the CDR3 is TGTGCCAGCTCACCCTCTCAAGCGAAGGAAAAACTGTTTTTT.

The chain is built from TRBV27 and TRBJ2-5; D remains unclear. Trimming pared 7 bases from V and 5 bases from J, leaving 8 bases between. In germline, CDR1 is MNHEY, CDR2 SMNVEV (reference sequence). The CDR3 loop spans 11 amino acids. This CDR3 is CASTFGETQYF. The CDR3 coding sequence is TGTGCCAGCACCTTCGGGGAGACCCAGTACTTC.

This rearrangement joins TRBV5-1 to TRBJ1-5; D may be TRBD1 (6 bases). Deletions cut 0 bases from V and 8 bases from J, with 15 bases between. Per the germline V gene, CDR1 is SGHRS and CDR2 is YFSETQ. This CDR3 region has 15 residues. The CDR3, as DNA: TGCGCCAGCAGCTTGGCTGGGGGCGAAGGTGAGCCCCAGCATTTT. Its translation: CASSLAGGEGEPQHF.

J is TRBJ1-2 and V is TRBV3-1 (or the pseudogene TRBV3-2), with 9 bases aligning to TRBD1. Trimming at V came to 4 bases and at J to 7 bases, leaving 13 bases not matched to a gene. The CDR3 is 16 residues long. CDR1 and CDR2 (germline): LGHDT, YNNKEL (reference sequence). The CDR3 is CASSPDRGHPERGYTF. The CDR3 nucleotides read TGTGCCAGCAGCCCGGACAGGGGTCACCCTGAGCGTGGCTACACCTTC.

This clone was seen once. The chain is built from TRBV27 and TRBJ2-3, with TRBD2 matching over 9 bases. The germline CDR1 and CDR2 sequences are MNHEY and SMNVEV (reference sequence). V was clipped by 7 bases and J by 5 bases; unmatched bases: 10. CDR3 length: 15 amino acids. CDR3 in DNA: TGTGCCAGCAAGACGGTGGCGGGAGGGGGAGATACGCAGTATTTT. As protein: CASKTVAGGGDTQYF.

This sequence joins TRBV3-1 (or the pseudogene TRBV3-2) and TRBJ2-1; no clear D gene. The germline V gene has CDR1 LGHDT and CDR2 YNNKEL (reference sequence). The CDR3 has 11 amino acids. V dropped 5 bases and J dropped 3 bases, with 2 bases sitting between them. CDR3 nucleotide sequence: TGTGCCAGCAGCTACTACAATGAGCAGTTCTTC. Translating gives CASSYYNEQFF.

The rearrangement joins TRBV12-2 to TRBJ2-3; the DNA was not used to check the table's D call, TRBD2. TRBV12-2 is noted as a pseudogene. This CDR3 region has 16 residues. The CDR3 protein is CASRLPGLAVPDTQYF. CDR3 sequence (DNA): TGTGCAAGTCGCTTACCCGGACTAGCGGTTCCAGATACGCAGTATTTT.

This rearrangement joins TRBV20-1 to TRBJ2-5, with 7 nucleotides matching TRBD2. CDR3 length: 11 amino acids. From germline, CDR1 is DFQATT and CDR2 SNEGSKA (reference sequence). The CDR3 here is CGAGSEETQYF. Written as DNA, the CDR3 is TGCGGAGCGGGAAGCGAAGAGACCCAGTACTTC.

CDR3 sequence (DNA): TGTGCCAGCAGCCGGGGACAAAGGGGAGCAGATACGCAGTATTTT. Amino acids: CASSRGQRGADTQYF. The J gene is TRBJ2-3, the V gene TRBV7-6; weak D call: TRBD1 (6 bases). The CDR3 runs 15 residues. Germline CDR1 SGHVS, CDR2 FNYEAQ. Trimming took 5 bases from V and 4 from J, leaving 16 bases between them. Drawing the rest from reference TRBV7-6 and TRBJ2-3, the complete variable domain is GAGVSQSPRYKVTKRGQDVALRCDPISGHVSLYWYRQALGQGPEFLTYFNYEAQQDKSGLPNDRFSAERPEGSISTLTIQRTEQRDSAMYRCASSRGQRGADTQYFGPGTRLTVL.

V and J are TRBV6-5 and TRBJ2-2; TRBD2 is a possible D gene (5 bases). V was pared by 5 bases and J by 1 base, with 11 bases between. The CDR3 is made up of 15 amino acids. In germline, CDR1 is MNHEY, CDR2 SVGAGI. CDR3 DNA sequence: TGTGCCAGCAGTCGGTCCCGGGGGAACACCGGGGAGCTGTTTTTT. Its protein is CASSRSRGNTGELFF.

The rearrangement joins TRBV5-1 to TRBJ2-3; 8 nucleotides match TRBD2. The germline V gene encodes CDR1 SGHRS and CDR2 YFSETQ. The CDR3 is 16 amino acids. V was clipped by 2 bases and J by 3 bases; unmatched bases: 8. DNA of the CDR3: TGCGCCAGCAGCTTCGGGGGGAAGCGGGAGACAGATACGCAGTATTTT. This sequence encodes CASSFGGKRETDTQYF.

V is TRBV12-1 and J is TRBJ2-1; the table's TRBD2 call for D was not verified on the DNA. TRBV12-1 is given as a pseudogene. The CDR3 contains 16 residues. The CDR3 bases are TGTGCCAGCAGCTTTGCGGAGGGAGGTGAATGGAATGAGCAGTTCTTC. Translated, it gives CASSFAEGGEWNEQFF.

The chain combines TRBV11-2 with TRBJ2-3; 8 bases agree with TRBD1. The CDR3 covers 15 residues. CDR1 is SGHAT, CDR2 FQNNGV, per germline. Germline trimming cut 3 bases from V and 2 bases from J; bases unmatched to any gene: 4. The CDR3 loop reads CASSFDRGPTDTQYF. DNA of the CDR3: TGTGCCAGCAGCTTTGACAGGGGCCCCACAGATACGCAGTATTTT.